Given below is one T cell receptor (beta chain) in context. The data derive from a study of blood T cell repertoires in COVID-19. Study information: T cells, B-cell-depleted T cells, or PBMCs supplied cDNA or gDNA.

Recruitment covered fewer than 25 US areas and drew participants whose ages spanned about 18 to 95 years. Recovery among Cohort 3 donors was established by two negative PCRs, clearance, or symptom resolution. Authors' methods: Estimates of nucleated cell counts were drawn from the amplification of reference gene primers. The data were produced by immunoSEQ multiplex PCR, yet TCRdb's version contains in-frame clones alone and is incomplete. V and J calls plus clone size are reproduced from that table; the DNA served to infer D and trimming. This repertoire shows around 280,000 clones, about 83% found once; its top ten account for around 5.8%. V shed 8 bases and J shed 4 bases, with 26 bases lying between them. This CDR3 has 17 residues. The V gene's germline CDR1 is MNHEY and CDR2 SMNVEV (reference sequence).

The sequence came from a woman aged 40-49 years who had recovered from COVID-19. Sequencing was carried out using PBMCs or T cells enriched from blood (not recorded which). The chain employs TRBV27 and TRBJ1-2, with D possibly matching TRBD1 (5 bases). The CDR3: CASCAPRGAGRCYGYTF. The CDR3 DNA reads as TGTGCCAGCTGCGCCCCCCGCGGGGCAGGGCGGTGCTATGGCTACACCTTC.